Described below is a single TCR beta chain sequence and its context. This sample is drawn from a study of Ad26.COV2.S vaccination and SARS-CoV-2 variants. Study-level background: The donor belonged to the COV1001 Ad26.COV2.S trial arm.

With 8 bases removed from V and 6 bases from J, the gap between germline ends came to 16 bases. CDR1 and CDR2 (germline): SGHAT, FQNNGV. The CDR3 has 13 amino acids. Generated by immunoSEQ multiplex PCR, the TCRdb table keeps only in-frame clones and is missing some. This sample has fewer than 400,000 clones; more than 70% occur once, and the top ten carry less than 2%. Treatment specified: approximately 18 received Ad26.COV2.S at low or high dose, single or two shots; 5 received placebo; per-sample allocation not given. Samples were taken on day 63 after the first vaccine or placebo injection. The sequenced sample was peripheral blood, obtained in a trial of Ad26.COV2.S vaccine versus placebo. This rearrangement joins TRBV11-2 to TRBJ2-5; D gene unclear. The sequence came from a person aged 18 to 59 who received the Ad26.COV2.S COVID-19 vaccine or a placebo. The CDR3 DNA sequence: TGTGCCAGCGGGAACGCCATTTGGAAGACCCAGTACTTC. Translating gives CASGNAIWKTQYF.